The 17 T cell receptor beta chains below come from one sample, sequenced in a study of T cell repertoires in cytomegalovirus infection. TCRdb independently ran MiXCR on the reads; one entry per CDR3 protein. This sample yields approximately 49,000 distinct CDR3 sequences, of which roughly 20% are seen a single time; 26% belongs to the top ten. These TCRs are of unknown antigen specificity. Here the sequenced sample was CD8+ T cells from cultured PBMCs, taken from culture after CMV antigen stimulation. These receptor sequences come from a human donor in good health (CMV status not recorded). Some clones in this sample may be carry-over from other donors' samples.

A note on this clonotype: At one end, the junction sequence differs from germline, possibly due to a read error. This sequence joins TRBV24-1 and TRBJ2-1; the match to TRBD2 covers 8 bases. Germline V lookup: CDR1 KGHDR, CDR2 SFDVKD. This CDR3 spans 15 amino acids. The CDR3 DNA reads TGTGACACCAGTGATTTAAGCGGGGGTACGAATGAGCAGTTCTTC. Protein product: CDTSDLSGGTNEQFF.

As regards this clonotype: The junction and the germline gene differ at one end; a read error may be behind it. This sequence joins TRBV7-2 and TRBJ2-7; perhaps TRBD2 as D (6 bases). This CDR3 has 14 amino acids. CDR1 SGHTA and CDR2 FQGNSA come from the germline V gene. In DNA, the CDR3 is TGTGCCAGCAGCTTAGGCGGGGAGGCCTGGGCGGTAGACTTC. This codes for CASSLGGEAWAVDF.

This clonotype was counted only a few times. The chain links TRBV7-9 to TRBJ2-1; 9 bases map to TRBD1. After removal of 1 base from V and 8 bases from J, the junction contained 6 bases not matched to a gene. The CDR3 length is 15 residues. From germline, CDR1 is SEHNR and CDR2 FQNEAQ (reference sequence). As DNA, the CDR3 is TGTGCCAGCAGCTTAGACGGGACAGGGTTTCATGAGCAGTTCTTC. Protein sequence: CASSLDGTGFHEQFF.

The gene calls are TRBV7-6 and TRBJ2-1; 7 bases agree with TRBD1. This CDR3 comprises 15 residues. Germline V CDR1 and CDR2: SGHVS, FNYEAQ. The ends lost 2 bases at V and 6 bases at J; junction bases unmatched: 7. CDR3 DNA sequence: TGTGCCAGCAGCTTAAGTGGTCAGGGGGTCAATGAGCAGTTCTTC. Translating it yields CASSLSGQGVNEQFF.

The chain recombines TRBV7-9 with TRBJ2-6; 8 nucleotides match TRBD1. J was trimmed by 1 base and V by 6 bases; bases with no gene match: 11. The CDR3 spans 18 residues. From germline, CDR1 is SEHNR and CDR2 FQNEAQ (reference sequence). CDR3 amino acids: CASRHPGQDRSGANVLTF. The CDR3 nucleotides are TGTGCCAGCAGGCACCCGGGACAGGACCGTTCTGGGGCCAACGTCCTGACTTTC.

This clonotype was detected ten times or more. The chain uses TRBV10-3 and TRBJ1-1; tentatively, D is TRBD1 (5 bases). CDR1 and CDR2 from the germline V gene are ENHRY and SYGVKD. CDR3 length equals 15 residues. The ends were cut back, 6 bases at V and 6 bases at J, with 20 bases in the middle. CDR3 protein: CAISQGFSLDAEAFF. The DNA of the CDR3 is TGTGCCATCAGCCAGGGTTTCTCGCTTGACGCTGAAGCTTTCTTT.

This clonotype was seen only a few times. The gene calls are TRBV7-6 and TRBJ2-1, with no clear D. The CDR3 has 12 amino acids. Trimming removed 4 bases from V and 4 bases from J, with 5 bases in between. From germline, CDR1 is SGHVS and CDR2 FNYEAQ. This CDR3 is CASSSLYNEQFF. The CDR3 nucleotides read TGTGCCAGCAGCTCCTTATACAATGAGCAGTTCTTC.

The genes are TRBV6-2 or TRBV6-3 and TRBJ2-1; D unresolved. This CDR3 is 14 amino acids long. From germline, CDR1 is MNHEY and CDR2 SVGEGT. With 5 bases removed from V and 0 bases from J, the gap between germline ends came to 8 bases. Here the CDR3 reads CASSITTSYNEQFF. CDR3 bases: TGTGCCAGCAGTATCACCACCTCCTACAATGAGCAGTTCTTC.

Only a few counts were recorded for this clonotype. The chain is built from TRBV7-2 and TRBJ2-7; D gene ambiguous. There are 14 residues in the CDR3. The V end was cut by 1 base, the J end by 2 bases, with 9 bases between. The germline gives CDR1 SGHTA, CDR2 FQGNSA. The CDR3 spells CASSLGPETYEQYF. Here the CDR3 DNA reads TGTGCCAGCAGCTTAGGGCCGGAAACCTACGAGCAGTACTTC.

This clonotype was seen only a few times. V gene TRBV7-8 combines with J gene TRBJ1-2, with D unresolved. The CDR3 is made up of 15 amino acids. Germline V gene sequence: CDR1 SGHVS, CDR2 FQNEAQ. Between the trimmed V and J ends, which lost 0 bases and 3 bases, there was a span of 11 bases. CDR3 bases: TGTGCCAGCAGCTTAGCATCGAGAAGTCACTATGGCTACACCTTC. Protein sequence: CASSLASRSHYGYTF.

This clonotype was seen only a few times. The chain links TRBV11-2 to TRBJ2-5; D remains unclear. Germline V gene sequence: CDR1 SGHAT, CDR2 FQNNGV. The V gene lost 8 bases and the J gene lost 0 bases, with 22 bases spanning the gap. CDR3 length equals 17 residues. Here the CDR3 DNA reads TGTGCCAGCGGATGGAGAATTGATACCCTGTACCAAGAGACCCAGTACTTC. This translates into CASGWRIDTLYQETQYF.

This clonotype came up a few times. The chain couples TRBV6-1 to TRBJ2-7, with D uncertain. The V end was cut by 2 bases, the J end by 3 bases, with 26 bases between. CDR1 and CDR2 (germline): MNHNS, SASEGT. This CDR3 region has 19 residues. CDR3 protein: CASSENERTVSLIFYEQYF. CDR3 coding DNA: TGTGCCAGCAGTGAAAATGAAAGGACCGTTTCCTTAATCTTCTACGAGCAGTACTTC.

This clonotype was counted ten times or more. V usage is TRBV7-9 and J usage is TRBJ1-4, with 10 bases identical to TRBD1. The V gene end was trimmed by 5 bases and the J gene end by 8 bases; junction bases not matched to a gene: 8. This CDR3 spans 15 amino acids. Germline CDR1 and CDR2: SEHNR and FQNEAQ (reference sequence). CDR3 nucleotide sequence: TGTGCCAGCAGCCGCAGCAGGACAGGGGGGGAAAAACTGTTTTTT. This translates into CASSRSRTGGEKLFF.

This clonotype showed up just a few times. The chain combines TRBV6-2 or TRBV6-3 with TRBJ1-6; the D gene is possibly TRBD1 (5 bases). This CDR3 spans 17 amino acids. The ends were cut back, 3 bases at V and 3 bases at J, with 15 bases in the middle. Per germline, CDR1 MNHEY and CDR2 SVGEGT. CDR3 loop: CASSYLSGTDYNSPLHF. The CDR3 bases are TGTGCCAGCAGTTATTTATCCGGGACCGACTATAATTCACCCCTCCACTTT.

This clonotype has only a few counts. This sequence joins TRBV7-2 and TRBJ2-1, with 11 positions matching TRBD2. The CDR3 is 15 residues long. Germline lookup yields CDR1 SGHTA and CDR2 FQGNSA. Unmatched junction bases numbered 7, after V lost 6 bases and J lost 6 bases. This chain's CDR3 is CASSPGLADINEQFF. The DNA for the CDR3 is TGTGCCAGCAGTCCGGGACTAGCGGATATCAATGAGCAGTTCTTC.

The gene calls are TRBV5-1 and TRBJ2-7; 8 bases align to TRBD1. The CDR3 covers 15 residues. V trimming: 5 bases; J trimming: 2 bases; junction bases outside the gene matches: 9. Per germline, CDR1 SGHRS and CDR2 YFSETQ. Written as DNA, the CDR3 is TGCGCCAGCAGACCGGACAGGGCGACCCCCTACGAGCAGTACTTC. Protein sequence: CASRPDRATPYEQYF. Full variable domain (rest looked up from reference TRBV5-1 and TRBJ2-7): KAGVTQTPRYLIKTRGQQVTLSCSPISGHRSVSWYQQTPGQGLQFLFEYFSETQRNKGNFPGRFSGRQFSNSRSEMNVSTLELGDSALYLCASRPDRATPYEQYFGPGTRLTVT.

DNA for the CDR3: TGTGCCAGCAGCTTGGGAAAAGGAAGCGCAGATACGCAGTATTTT. Residues: CASSLGKGSADTQYF. V is TRBV11-3 and J is TRBJ2-3; unclear D gene. The CDR3 is 15 residues long. Per the germline V gene, CDR1 is SGHNT and CDR2 is YENEEA. V was clipped by 3 bases and J by 4 bases, with 14 bases between them. The variable domain in full, completed from reference TRBV11-3 and TRBJ2-3, reads EAGVVQSPRYKIIEKKQPVAFWCNPISGHNTLYWYLQNLGQGPELLIRYENEEAVDDSQLPKDRFSAERLKGVDSTLKIQPAELGDSAVYLCASSLGKGSADTQYFGPGTRLTVL.